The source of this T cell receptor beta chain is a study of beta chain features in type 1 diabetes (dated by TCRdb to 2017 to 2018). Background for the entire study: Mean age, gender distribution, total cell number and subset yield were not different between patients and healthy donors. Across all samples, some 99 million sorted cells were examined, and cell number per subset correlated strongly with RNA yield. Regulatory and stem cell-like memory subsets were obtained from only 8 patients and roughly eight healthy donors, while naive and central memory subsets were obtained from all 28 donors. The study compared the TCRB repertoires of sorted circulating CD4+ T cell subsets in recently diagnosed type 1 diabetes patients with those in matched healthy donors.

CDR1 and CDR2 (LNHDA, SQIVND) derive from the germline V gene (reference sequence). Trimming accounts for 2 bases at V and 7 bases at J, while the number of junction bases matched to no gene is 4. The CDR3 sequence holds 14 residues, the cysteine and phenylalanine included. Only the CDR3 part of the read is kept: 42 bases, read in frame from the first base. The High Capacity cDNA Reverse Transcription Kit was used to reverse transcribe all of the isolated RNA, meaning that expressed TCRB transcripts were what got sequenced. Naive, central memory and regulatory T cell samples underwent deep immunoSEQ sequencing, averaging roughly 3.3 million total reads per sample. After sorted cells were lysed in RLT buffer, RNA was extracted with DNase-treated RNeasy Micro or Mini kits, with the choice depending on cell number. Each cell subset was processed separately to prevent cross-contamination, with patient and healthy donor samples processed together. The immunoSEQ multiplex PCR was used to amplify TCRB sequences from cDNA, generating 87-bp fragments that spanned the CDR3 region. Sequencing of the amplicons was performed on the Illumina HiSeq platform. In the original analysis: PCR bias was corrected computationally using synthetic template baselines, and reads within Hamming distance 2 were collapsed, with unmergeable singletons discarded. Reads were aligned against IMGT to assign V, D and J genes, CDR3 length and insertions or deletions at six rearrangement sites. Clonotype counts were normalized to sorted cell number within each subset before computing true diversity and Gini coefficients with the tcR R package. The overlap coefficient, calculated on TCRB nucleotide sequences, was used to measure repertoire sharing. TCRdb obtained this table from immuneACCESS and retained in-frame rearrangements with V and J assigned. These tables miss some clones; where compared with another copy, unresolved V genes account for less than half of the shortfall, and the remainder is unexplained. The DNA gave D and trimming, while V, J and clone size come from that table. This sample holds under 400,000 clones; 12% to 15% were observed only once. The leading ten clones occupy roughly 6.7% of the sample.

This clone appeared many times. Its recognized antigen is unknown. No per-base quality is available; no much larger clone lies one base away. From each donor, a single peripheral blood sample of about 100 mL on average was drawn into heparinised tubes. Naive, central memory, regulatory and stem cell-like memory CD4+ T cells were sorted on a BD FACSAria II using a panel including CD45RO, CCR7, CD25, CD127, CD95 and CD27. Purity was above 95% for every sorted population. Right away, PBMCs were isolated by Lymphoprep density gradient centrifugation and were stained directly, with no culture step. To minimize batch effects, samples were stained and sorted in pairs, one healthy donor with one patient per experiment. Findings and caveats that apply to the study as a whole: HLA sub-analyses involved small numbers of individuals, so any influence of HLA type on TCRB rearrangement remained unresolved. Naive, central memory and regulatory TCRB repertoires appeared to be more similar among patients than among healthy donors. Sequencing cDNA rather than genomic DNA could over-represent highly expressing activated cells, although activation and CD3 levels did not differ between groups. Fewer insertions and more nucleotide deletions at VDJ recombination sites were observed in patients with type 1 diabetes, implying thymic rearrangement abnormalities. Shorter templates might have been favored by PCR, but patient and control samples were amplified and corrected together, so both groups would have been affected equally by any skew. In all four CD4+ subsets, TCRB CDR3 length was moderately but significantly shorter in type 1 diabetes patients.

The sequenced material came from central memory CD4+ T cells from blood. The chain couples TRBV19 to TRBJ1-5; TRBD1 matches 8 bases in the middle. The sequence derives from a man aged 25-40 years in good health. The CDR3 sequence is CASSIRQGRQPQHF. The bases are TGTGCCAGTAGTATAAGACAGGGGCGGCAGCCCCAGCATTTT.